Below, 2 T cell receptor beta chains from the same sample are listed, as sequenced in a study of T cell responses to AZD1222 COVID-19 vaccine. Using immunoSEQ multiplex PCR, the repertoire was profiled, and TCRdb retains in-frame clones only, with some absent. The data contain some 86,000 clones, about nine tenths of them singletons. Sequenced here: peripheral blood, sampled 28 days after the second AZD1222 dose. The receptor source for this set is an adult who received the AZD1222 COVID-19 vaccine.

This clone was observed once. V is TRBV24-1 and J is TRBJ2-3; D is perhaps TRBD2 (5 bases). The CDR3 extends over 17 amino acids. With 0 bases removed from V and 5 bases from J, the gap between germline ends came to 17 bases. Germline CDR1 reads KGHDR; CDR2 reads SFDVKD. Here the CDR3 reads CATSDLHLDGRGDTQYF. For the CDR3, the DNA is TGTGCCACCAGTGATTTGCATCTGGACGGCCGGGGAGATACGCAGTATTTT.

CDR3 residues: CASSLIRAGNEKLFF. As DNA, the CDR3 is TGCGCCAGCAGCCTTATCAGGGCCGGTAATGAAAAACTGTTTTTT. The chain links TRBV4-3 to TRBJ1-4; maybe TRBD1 (5 bases). The CDR3 is 15 amino acids. V was trimmed by 4 bases and J by 4 bases, leaving 13 bases between them. Germline V gene lookup returns CDR1 LGHNA and CDR2 YSLEER.